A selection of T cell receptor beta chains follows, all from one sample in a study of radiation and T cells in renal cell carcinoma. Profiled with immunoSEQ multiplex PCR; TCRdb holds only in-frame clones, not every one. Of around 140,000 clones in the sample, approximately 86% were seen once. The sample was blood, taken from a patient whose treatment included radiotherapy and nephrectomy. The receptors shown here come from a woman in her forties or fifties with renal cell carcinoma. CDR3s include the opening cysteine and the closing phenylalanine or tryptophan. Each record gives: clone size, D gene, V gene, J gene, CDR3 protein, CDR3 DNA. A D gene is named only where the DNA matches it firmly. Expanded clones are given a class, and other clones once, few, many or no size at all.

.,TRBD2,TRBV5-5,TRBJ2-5,CASSVAGGETQYF,TGTGCCAGCAGCGTAGCGGGAGGTGAGACCCAGTACTTC
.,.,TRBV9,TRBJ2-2,CASSVAPWTGELFF,TGTGCCAGCAGCGTAGCCCCCTGGACCGGGGAGCTGTTTTTT
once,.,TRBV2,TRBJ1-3,CASSRKVSGGNTIYF,TGTGCCAGCAGCCGTAAGGTGTCGGGTGGAAACACCATATATTTT
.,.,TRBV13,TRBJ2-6,CASSLGRTLSGANVLTF,TGTGCCAGCAGCTTAGGCCGAACGTTATCTGGGGCCAACGTCCTGACTTTC
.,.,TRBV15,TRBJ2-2,CATSRDFNRMGPGELFF,TGTGCCACCAGCAGAGATTTTAACAGGATGGGCCCCGGGGAGCTGTTTTTT
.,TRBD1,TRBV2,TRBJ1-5,CASMGGPDRNQPQHF,TGTGCCAGCATGGGGGGACCGGACAGGAATCAGCCCCAGCATTTT
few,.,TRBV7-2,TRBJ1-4,CASSLTGAGEKLFF,TGTGCCAGCAGCTTAACGGGGGCTGGCGAAAAACTGTTTTTT
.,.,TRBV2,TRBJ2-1,CASSEAPRHYNEQFF,TGTGCCAGCAGTGAAGCCCCCCGGCACTACAATGAGCAGTTCTTC
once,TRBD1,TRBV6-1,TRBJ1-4,CASSVGTVFEKLFF,TGTGCCAGCAGTGTGGGGACAGTATTTGAAAAACTGTTTTTT
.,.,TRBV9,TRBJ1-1,CASSAKAGTDPEAFF,TGTGCCAGCAGCGCTAAAGCCGGGACGGACCCTGAAGCTTTCTTT
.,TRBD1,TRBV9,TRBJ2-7,CASSGPGTETYEQYF,TGTGCCAGCAGCGGCCCCGGGACAGAGACCTACGAGCAGTACTTC
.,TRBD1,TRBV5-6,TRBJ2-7,CASSTGTGISFYEQYF,TGTGCCAGCAGCACCGGGACAGGGATTTCTTTCTACGAGCAGTACTTC
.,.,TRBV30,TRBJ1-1,CAWKENTEAFF,TGTGCCTGGAAGGAGAACACTGAAGCTTTCTTT
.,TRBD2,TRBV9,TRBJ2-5,CASSVGPAGGLIEETQYF,TGTGCCAGCAGCGTAGGTCCAGCGGGGGGCCTGATTGAAGAGACCCAGTACTTC
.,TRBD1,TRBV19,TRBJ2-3,CASSPGGIKADTQYF,TGTGCCAGTAGTCCAGGGGGCATCAAGGCAGATACGCAGTATTTT
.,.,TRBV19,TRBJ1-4,CASMGALPNSNEKLFF,TGTGCCAGTATGGGAGCTCTCCCGAATAGTAATGAAAAACTGTTTTTT
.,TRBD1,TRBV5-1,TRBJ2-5,CASSWTPGGQETQYF,TGCGCCAGCAGCTGGACGCCAGGGGGCCAAGAGACCCAGTACTTC
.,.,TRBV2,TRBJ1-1,CARRRGLNTEAFF,TGTGCCAGACGACGGGGCCTGAACACTGAAGCTTTCTTT
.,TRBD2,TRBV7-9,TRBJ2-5,CASSPKGLAGVSRETQYF,TGTGCCAGCAGCCCAAAGGGACTAGCGGGAGTTAGCCGCGAGACCCAGTACTTC
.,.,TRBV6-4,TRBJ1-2,CASRMDSETYGYTF,TGTGCCAGCCGTATGGACAGTGAGACCTATGGCTACACCTTC
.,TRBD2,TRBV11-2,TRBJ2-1,CASNTLSGDYNEQFF,TGTGCCAGCAACACCCTTAGCGGGGACTACAATGAGCAGTTCTTC
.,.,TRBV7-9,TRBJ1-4,CASSLDSGFNEKLFF,TGTGCCAGCAGCTTGGATTCGGGGTTTAATGAAAAACTGTTTTTT
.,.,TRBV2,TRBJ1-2,CASSSAEAYGYTF,TGTGCCAGCAGTTCGGCCGAGGCCTATGGCTACACCTTC
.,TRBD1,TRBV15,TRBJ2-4,CATSGRADRGQGNIQYF,TGTGCCACCAGCGGCCGGGCCGACAGGGGGCAGGGGAACATTCAGTACTTC
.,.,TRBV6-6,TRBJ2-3,CASSYLLGLGTDTQYF,TGTGCCAGCAGTTACTTGTTGGGGCTAGGTACAGATACGCAGTATTTT
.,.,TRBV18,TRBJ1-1,CASSPGGGDNTEAFF,TGTGCCAGCTCACCAGGGGGTGGAGATAACACTGAAGCTTTCTTT
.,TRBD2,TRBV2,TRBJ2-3,CASSDGRGGSDTQYF,TGTGCCAGCAGTGATGGGCGGGGGGGCTCGGATACGCAGTATTTT
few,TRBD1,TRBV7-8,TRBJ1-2,CASSFRQGYGYTF,TGTGCCAGCAGCTTCCGACAGGGCTATGGCTACACCTTC
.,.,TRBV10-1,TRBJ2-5,CASSESRGRETQYF,TGCGCCAGCAGTGAGTCGAGGGGAAGGGAGACCCAGTACTTC
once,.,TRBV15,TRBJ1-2,CATSRDLGYGYTF,TGTGCCACCAGCAGAGATCTTGGGTATGGCTACACCTTC
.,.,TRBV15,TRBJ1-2,CATSRKRRDAKPNYGYTF,TGTGCCACCTCGAGGAAGCGGAGGGACGCAAAGCCGAACTATGGCTACACCTTC
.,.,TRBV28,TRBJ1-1,CASRVDSEAFF,TGTGCCAGCAGGGTGGACTCTGAAGCTTTCTTT
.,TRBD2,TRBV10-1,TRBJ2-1,CASSEGLAGGNEQFF,TGCGCCAGCAGTGAAGGACTAGCGGGAGGTAATGAGCAGTTCTTC
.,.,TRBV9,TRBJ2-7,CASSVEQGGYEQYF,TGTGCCAGCAGCGTAGAACAGGGGGGGTACGAGCAGTACTTC
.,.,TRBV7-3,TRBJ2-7,CASSLSDGYEQYF,TGTGCCAGCAGCTTAAGTGACGGCTACGAGCAGTACTTC
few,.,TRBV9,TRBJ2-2,CASSASTGELFF,TGTGCCAGCAGCGCCTCCACCGGGGAGCTGTTTTTT
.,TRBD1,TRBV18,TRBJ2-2,CASSPRQGAGELFF,TGTGCCAGCTCACCGAGACAGGGGGCCGGGGAGCTGTTTTTT
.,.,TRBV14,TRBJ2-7,CASSQGLYEQYF,TGTGCCAGCAGCCAAGGGCTCTACGAGCAGTACTTC
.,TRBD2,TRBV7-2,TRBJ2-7,CASSSFSGTVAYEQYF,TGTGCCAGCAGCTCATTTAGCGGGACTGTCGCCTACGAGCAGTACTTC
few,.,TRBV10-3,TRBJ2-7,CACAGRHEQYF,TGTGCCTGTGCCGGCCGGCACGAGCAGTACTTC
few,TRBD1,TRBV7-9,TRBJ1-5,CASSSRQGQPQHF,TGTGCCAGCAGCTCGCGACAGGGACAGCCCCAGCATTTT
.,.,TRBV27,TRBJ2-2,CASSLTGTANTGELFF,TGTGCCAGCAGTTTAACCGGGACGGCGAACACCGGGGAGCTGTTTTTT
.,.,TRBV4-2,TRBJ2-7,CASSQETFSYEQYF,TGTGCCAGCAGCCAAGAGACGTTTTCCTACGAGCAGTACTTC